This T cell receptor (beta chain) was captured by sequencing in a study of cytomegalovirus exposure and HLA in healthy donors. Primers for the PCR totalled 60 Vbeta and 13 Jbeta. Assay used: immunoSEQ multiplex PCR; TCRdb lists only in-frame clones, some missing. The sample has about 110,000 clones; over 60% are singletons. Remarks on this clone: Its cognate antigen is unknown.

In germline, CDR1 is WNHNN, CDR2 SYGVQD (reference sequence). V lost 2 bases, J lost 4 bases, and 7 bases stayed unmatched. This CDR3 comprises 15 residues. Study outcomes and limitations: In vitro checks showed that a few CMV-associated chains really do target CMV antigens.

The TCR originated in a woman aged 18-35 years in good health and CMV-seropositive. The sequenced sample was PBMCs. The rearrangement joins TRBV10-1 to TRBJ2-5; 7 nucleotides match TRBD1. CDR3 sequence (DNA): TGCGCCAGCAGTGAGGCAGGGGGAGAGGGAGAGACCCAGTACTTC. Its protein product is CASSEAGGEGETQYF.